Listed below are T cell receptor beta chains from one sample, sequenced in a study of cytomegalovirus exposure and HLA in healthy donors. The assay was immunoSEQ multiplex PCR, and TCRdb's table has in-frame clones only and misses some. The top ten hold around 13% of the sample, which has about 250,000 clones, roughly 84% seen once. The sequencing sample was made of PBMCs. The receptor set was obtained from a young man in good health and CMV-seropositive. Both conserved end residues are part of each CDR3. Fields, in order: J gene, V gene, clone size, D gene, CDR3 protein, CDR3 DNA. The D gene is left open where the match is weak. Size tells how often a clone was seen (once, few, many) or the class of an expanded clone, and some rows leave it out.

TRBJ1-2	TRBV29-1	.	TRBD1	CSVATGTGPRGYTF	TGCAGCGTTGCCACCGGGACAGGCCCAAGGGGCTACACCTTC
TRBJ2-7	TRBV5-1	.	.	CASSLGENYEQYF	TGCGCCAGCAGCTTGGGCGAGAACTACGAGCAGTACTTC
TRBJ1-5	TRBV27	.	.	CASSSLDSDRGGQPQHF	TGTGCCAGCAGTTCGCTGGATTCTGACCGGGGGGGTCAGCCCCAGCATTTT
TRBJ2-7	TRBV4-1	.	TRBD2	CASSPPGLAGSEQYF	TGCGCCAGCAGCCCACCGGGACTAGCGGGATCCGAGCAGTACTTC
TRBJ2-5	TRBV2	.	.	CASRSGAETQYF	TGTGCCAGCAGGTCGGGGGCAGAGACCCAGTACTTC
TRBJ2-7	TRBV6-1	few	.	CAITYTEGENYEQYF	TGTGCCATCACGTACACGGAAGGGGAGAACTACGAGCAGTACTTC
TRBJ2-7	TRBV19	.	TRBD1	CASSTGTGGYEQYF	TGTGCCAGTAGTACGGGGACAGGAGGATACGAGCAGTACTTC
TRBJ2-1	TRBV13	.	TRBD2	CASRLRLAYNEQFF	TGTGCCAGCCGCCTCCGACTAGCGTATAATGAGCAGTTCTTC
TRBJ1-5	TRBV28	.	.	CASTEGGGRGNQPQHF	TGTGCCAGCACCGAGGGGGGAGGTCGGGGTAATCAGCCCCAGCATTTT
TRBJ2-1	TRBV27	once	TRBD2	CASSWSGNRGYNEQFF	TGTGCCAGCAGTTGGAGCGGGAATCGTGGTTACAATGAGCAGTTCTTC
TRBJ2-3	TRBV27	.	.	CASSPEAGQDYTDTQYF	TGTGCCAGCAGTCCCGAAGCGGGACAGGACTACACAGATACGCAGTATTTT
TRBJ2-1	TRBV6-6	.	TRBD1	CASSQIRGRGEQFF	TGTGCCAGCAGCCAGATAAGGGGGCGCGGTGAGCAGTTCTTC
TRBJ2-7	TRBV5-1	few	.	CASSLTGSSYEQYF	TGCGCCAGCAGCTTGACAGGGTCCTCCTACGAGCAGTACTTC
TRBJ2-1	TRBV4-1	.	.	CASTPGGDYNEQFF	TGCGCCAGCACCCCCGGAGGGGACTACAATGAGCAGTTCTTC
TRBJ2-1	TRBV6-1	.	TRBD2	CASSGGTSGRWGNEQFF	TGTGCCAGCAGTGGAGGGACTAGCGGGAGGTGGGGCAATGAGCAGTTCTTC
TRBJ1-4	TRBV4-1	.	TRBD1	CASSLGQGNEKLFF	TGCGCCAGCAGCCTAGGACAGGGGAATGAAAAACTGTTTTTT
TRBJ2-7	TRBV19	once	TRBD1	CASSRTGGGYEQYF	TGTGCCAGTAGTCGTACAGGGGGCGGCTACGAGCAGTACTTC
TRBJ1-4	TRBV27	.	TRBD1	CASSRRTGINEKLFF	TGTGCCAGCAGTCGAAGGACAGGGATAAATGAAAAACTGTTTTTT
TRBJ2-1	TRBV2	.	TRBD2	CASTVAGTYNEQFF	TGTGCCAGCACGGTAGCGGGTACCTACAATGAGCAGTTCTTC
TRBJ1-5	TRBV7-9	once	.	CASSLDSLQPQHF	TGTGCCAGCAGCTTGGACAGTTTACAGCCCCAGCATTTT
TRBJ1-5	TRBV6-5	.	.	CASSAAGDSNQPQHF	TGTGCCAGCAGTGCGGCAGGGGATAGCAATCAGCCCCAGCATTTT
TRBJ1-1	TRBV6-1	.	TRBD1	CASRGTGRTEAFF	TGTGCCAGCAGGGGGACAGGTAGGACTGAAGCTTTCTTT
TRBJ2-1	TRBV27	.	.	CASSFLLRDNEQFF	TGTGCCAGCAGTTTTCTACTTCGGGACAATGAGCAGTTCTTC
TRBJ2-5	TRBV19	.	TRBD1	CASSITGGGETQYF	TGTGCCAGTAGTATAACAGGGGGAGGTGAGACCCAGTACTTC
TRBJ1-1	TRBV29-1	.	.	CSVSQGTNTEAFF	TGCAGCGTCTCACAGGGTACGAACACTGAAGCTTTCTTT
TRBJ1-2	TRBV30	.	.	CAWNGNGYTF	TGTGCCTGGAATGGAAATGGCTACACCTTC
TRBJ2-7	TRBV4-1	.	TRBD1	CASSQELRGQAYEQYF	TGCGCCAGCAGCCAAGAACTGCGGGGACAGGCCTACGAGCAGTACTTC
TRBJ2-5	TRBV18	.	TRBD1	CASSPLQGTQETQYF	TGTGCCAGCTCACCATTACAGGGGACCCAAGAGACCCAGTACTTC